The next 5 T cell receptor beta chains were all read from a single sample in a study of T cells in Graves' hyperthyroidism and ophthalmopathy. The source material, RNA transcripts, was used to amplify TCR beta CDR3 regions. The HTBI primer set was used in a first-round RT-PCR of the TCR CDR3. TCRdb called the multiplex PCR reads again in MiXCR, with one record for every CDR3 protein. The profile shows hundreds of thousands of distinct CDR3 sequences, roughly 20% of them singletons. The material sequenced was blood. The receptors stem from a man aged 25 to 40 with Graves' ophthalmopathy.

This clonotype was observed at least ten times. This sequence joins TRBV12-3 or TRBV12-4 and TRBJ2-1, with TRBD2 identical over 7 bases. The length of the CDR3 is 14 residues. The trim removed 7 bases at V and 7 bases at J, leaving 10 bases unmatched. The CDR3 region is CASNERTRLNEQFF. The CDR3 nucleotides read TGTGCCAGCAACGAAAGGACTAGACTTAATGAGCAGTTCTTC.

The rearrangement links TRBV2 to TRBJ2-2; D remains unclear. CDR1 and CDR2 (germline): SNHLY, FYNNEI. CDR3 length equals 15 residues. The V end was cut by 6 bases, the J end by 6 bases, with 17 bases between. The CDR3 loop is CASRATDLGSGELFF. The CDR3 nucleotides read TGTGCCAGCAGGGCTACCGACTTGGGTTCCGGGGAGCTGTTTTTT.

The chain couples TRBV5-1 to TRBJ2-3, with D perhaps being TRBD1 or TRBD2 (6 bases each). CDR1 and CDR2 (germline): SGHRS, YFSETQ. V was clipped by 0 bases and J by 2 bases, with 19 bases between them. The CDR3 has 18 residues. The CDR3 sequence: CASSLGGAGRRNTDTQYF. The CDR3 bases are TGCGCCAGCAGCTTGGGGGGGGCAGGCCGAAGAAACACAGATACGCAGTATTTT.

This clonotype was seen many times. The CDR3, as DNA: TGCAGTGCTAGGCTATCGGGACGGTCGAACACTGAAGCTTTCTTT. This encodes CSARLSGRSNTEAFF. The V gene is TRBV20-1, the J gene TRBJ1-1, with D tentatively TRBD1 (5 bases). The CDR3 is 15 residues long. CDR1 is DFQATT, CDR2 SNEGSKA, per germline (reference sequence). V lost 3 bases and J lost 1, with 15 bases in between.

This clonotype was seen a few times. This chain links TRBV7-2 with TRBJ1-2; D remains ambiguous. CDR1 is SGHTA, CDR2 FQGNSA, per germline. V shed 3 bases and J shed 2 bases, with 4 bases lying between them. This CDR3 region has 12 residues. The CDR3 sequence is CASSFSNYGYTF. CDR3 bases: TGTGCCAGCAGCTTCTCGAACTATGGCTACACCTTC.